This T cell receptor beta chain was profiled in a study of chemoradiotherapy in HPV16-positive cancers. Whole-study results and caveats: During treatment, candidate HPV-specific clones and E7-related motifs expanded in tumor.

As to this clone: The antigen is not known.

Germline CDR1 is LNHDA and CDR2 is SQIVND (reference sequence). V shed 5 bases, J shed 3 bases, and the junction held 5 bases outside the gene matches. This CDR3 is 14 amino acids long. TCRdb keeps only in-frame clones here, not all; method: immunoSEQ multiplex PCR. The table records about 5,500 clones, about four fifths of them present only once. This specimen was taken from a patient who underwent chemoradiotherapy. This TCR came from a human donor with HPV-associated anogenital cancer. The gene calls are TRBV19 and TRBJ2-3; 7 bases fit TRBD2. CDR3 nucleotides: TGTGCCAGTAGTCTTGGACTAGAGACAGATACGCAGTATTTT. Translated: CASSLGLETDTQYF.